The clone carrying this TCR beta chain turned up a few times. The antigen is not known. TCRdb recomputed calls from the RT-PCR reads with MiXCR, one row per CDR3 protein. Of about 160,000 distinct CDR3 sequences listed, about 10% are singletons. The CDR3 runs to 15 residues. Germline CDR1 MNHEY, CDR2 SVGEGT. Between the trimmed V and J ends, which lost 4 bases and 2 bases, there was a span of 12 bases. The data were taken from a study of response to subunit inactivated influenza vaccine. The study's findings and limits: Researchers suggested that each seasonal influenza vaccination recruits few new T cells.

The chain couples TRBV6-2 or TRBV6-3 to TRBJ2-1, with no clear D. This material consisted of CD8+ T cells sorted from PBMCs, taken roughly 24 months after vaccination. The receptor was derived from a man between 45 and 75 years old who received an inactivated influenza vaccine. This CDR3 reads CASSSETGTYNEQFF. The CDR3 nucleotides are TGTGCCAGCAGTTCGGAGACTGGGACCTACAATGAGCAGTTCTTC.